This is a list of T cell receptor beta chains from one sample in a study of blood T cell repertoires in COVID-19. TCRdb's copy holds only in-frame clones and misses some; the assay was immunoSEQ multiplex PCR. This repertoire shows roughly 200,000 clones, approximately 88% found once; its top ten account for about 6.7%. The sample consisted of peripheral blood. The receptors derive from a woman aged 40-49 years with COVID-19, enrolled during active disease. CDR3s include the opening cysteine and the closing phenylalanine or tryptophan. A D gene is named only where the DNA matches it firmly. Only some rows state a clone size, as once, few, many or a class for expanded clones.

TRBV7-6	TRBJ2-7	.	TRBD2	CASSLEVVLAGALSYEQYF	TGTGCCAGCAGCTTAGAGGTGGTACTAGCGGGGGCCCTCTCCTACGAGCAGTACTTC
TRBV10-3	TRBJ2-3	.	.	CAIMGRDTDTQYF	TGTGCCATCATGGGCAGAGACACAGATACGCAGTATTTT
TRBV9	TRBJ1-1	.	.	CASSVKGMNTEAFF	TGTGCCAGCAGCGTAAAGGGGATGAACACTGAAGCTTTCTTT
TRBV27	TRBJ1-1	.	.	CASSFWPQQGGDTEAFF	TGTGCCAGCAGTTTCTGGCCCCAACAGGGAGGGGACACTGAAGCTTTCTTT
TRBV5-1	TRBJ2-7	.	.	CASSLGQGGSYEQYF	TGCGCCAGCAGCTTGGGGCAGGGGGGCTCCTACGAGCAGTACTTC
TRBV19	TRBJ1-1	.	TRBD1	CASSIGQGITEAFF	TGTGCCAGTAGTATTGGACAGGGGATCACTGAAGCTTTCTTT
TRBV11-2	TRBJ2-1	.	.	CASSSEFEQFF	TGTGCCAGCAGTTCCGAGTTTGAGCAGTTCTTC
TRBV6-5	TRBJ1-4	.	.	CASSYSGSPTGEKLFF	TGTGCCAGCAGTTACTCGGGTTCTCCAACGGGTGAAAAACTGTTTTTT
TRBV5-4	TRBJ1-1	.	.	CASRRGLEASNTEAFF	TGTGCCAGCAGACGCGGGTTAGAAGCCTCGAACACTGAAGCTTTCTTT
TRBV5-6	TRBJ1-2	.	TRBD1	CASSLVGTGALFSGYTF	TGTGCCAGCAGCTTGGTAGGGACAGGGGCCCTTTTTTCTGGCTACACCTTC
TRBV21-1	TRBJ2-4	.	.	CASSKRVMSKNIQYF	TGTGCCAGCAGCAAACGGGTAATGTCGAAAAACATTCAGTACTTC
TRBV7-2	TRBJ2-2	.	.	CASSSVNTGELFF	TGTGCCAGCAGCTCGGTGAACACCGGGGAGCTGTTTTTT
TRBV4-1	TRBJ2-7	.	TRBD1	CASSQGTGGGEQYF	TGCGCCAGCAGCCAAGGGACAGGGGGCGGCGAGCAGTACTTC
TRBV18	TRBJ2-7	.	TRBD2	CASSPTLRGRAPHEQYF	TGTGCCAGCTCACCAACCCTCCGGGGGAGGGCCCCCCACGAGCAGTACTTC
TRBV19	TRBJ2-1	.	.	CASSILLRNEQFF	TGTGCCAGTAGTATATTGCTACGCAATGAGCAGTTCTTC
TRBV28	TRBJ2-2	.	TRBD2	CASSSWTSGENTGELFF	TGTGCCAGCAGTTCATGGACTAGCGGGGAGAACACCGGGGAGCTGTTTTTT
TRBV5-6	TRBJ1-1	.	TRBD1	CASSLDREAEAFF	TGTGCCAGCAGCCTCGACAGGGAAGCTGAAGCTTTCTTT
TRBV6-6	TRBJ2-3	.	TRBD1	CASSYRDSFVDTQYF	TGTGCCAGCAGTTACCGGGACAGTTTCGTAGATACGCAGTATTTT
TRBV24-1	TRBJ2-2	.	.	CATSERLNTGELFF	TGTGCCACCAGTGAACGACTTAACACCGGGGAGCTGTTTTTT
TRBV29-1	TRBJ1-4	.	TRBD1	CSGMGQGNEKLFF	TGCAGCGGCATGGGACAGGGAAATGAAAAACTGTTTTTT
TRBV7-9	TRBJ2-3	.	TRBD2	CASLPSGGFAQYF	TGTGCCAGCTTGCCTAGCGGAGGTTTCGCGCAGTATTTT
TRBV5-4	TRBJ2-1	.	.	CASSLEAGYNEQFF	TGTGCCAGCAGCTTGGAGGCGGGTTACAATGAGCAGTTCTTC
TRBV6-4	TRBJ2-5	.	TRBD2	CASSRLAGKQETQYF	TGTGCCAGCAGCAGACTAGCGGGAAAGCAAGAGACCCAGTACTTC
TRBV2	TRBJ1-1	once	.	CASSEDRLNTEAFF	TGTGCCAGCAGTGAAGACAGACTGAACACTGAAGCTTTCTTT
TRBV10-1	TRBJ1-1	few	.	CASSVSVNTEAFF	TGCGCCAGCAGTGTTTCGGTGAACACTGAAGCTTTCTTT
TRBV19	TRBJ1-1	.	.	CASSIREGNEAFF	TGTGCCAGTAGTATTAGGGAGGGGAATGAAGCTTTCTTT
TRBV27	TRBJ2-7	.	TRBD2	CASSGNLYEQYF	TGTGCCTCCAGCGGGAATCTCTACGAGCAGTACTTC
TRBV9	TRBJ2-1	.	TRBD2	CASSVVGGGAGEQFF	TGTGCCAGCAGCGTAGTGGGCGGGGGGGCCGGTGAGCAGTTCTTC
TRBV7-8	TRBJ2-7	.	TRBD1	CASSPLGTGSYEQYF	TGTGCCAGCAGCCCACTTGGGACAGGAAGCTACGAGCAGTACTTC
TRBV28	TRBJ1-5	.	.	CASSLLLGLSNQPQHF	TGTGCCAGCAGTTTACTGTTGGGGCTCAGCAATCAGCCCCAGCATTTT
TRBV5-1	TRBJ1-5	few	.	CASSLDSLQGNQPQHF	TGCGCCAGCAGCTTGGACTCTCTTCAGGGCAATCAGCCCCAGCATTTT
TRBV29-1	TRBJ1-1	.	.	CSVLVGGRPEAFF	TGCAGCGTACTTGTGGGGGGGCGGCCTGAAGCTTTCTTT
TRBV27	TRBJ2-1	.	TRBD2	CASRGGGRRGNEQFF	TGTGCCAGCAGGGGGGGAGGGAGGCGCGGTAATGAGCAGTTCTTC
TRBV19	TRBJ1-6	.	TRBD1	CASSIGGQGGSPLHF	TGTGCCAGTAGTATAGGGGGACAGGGCGGTTCACCCCTCCACTTT
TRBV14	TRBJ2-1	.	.	CASSHSGGEQFF	TGTGCCAGCAGCCATTCTGGCGGTGAGCAGTTCTTC
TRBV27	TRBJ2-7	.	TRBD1	CASSWGQGAYEQYF	TGTGCCAGCAGTTGGGGACAGGGGGCATACGAGCAGTACTTC
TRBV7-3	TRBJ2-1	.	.	CASSPGSDEQFF	TGTGCCAGCAGCCCTGGGAGCGATGAGCAGTTCTTC
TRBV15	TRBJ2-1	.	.	CATSREGQIQFF	TGTGCCACCAGCAGAGAAGGACAGATCCAGTTCTTC
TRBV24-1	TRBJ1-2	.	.	CATSDFRDGYTF	TGTGCCACCAGTGATTTCAGGGATGGCTACACCTTC
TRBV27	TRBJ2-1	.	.	CASSQYNEQFF	TGTGCCAGCAGTCAGTACAATGAGCAGTTCTTC
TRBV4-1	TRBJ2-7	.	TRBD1	CASSHVDRAYEQYF	TGCGCCAGCAGCCATGTAGACAGGGCCTACGAGCAGTACTTC
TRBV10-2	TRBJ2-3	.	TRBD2	CASSGTSVSTDTQYF	TGCGCCAGCAGCGGGACTAGCGTTAGCACAGATACGCAGTATTTT
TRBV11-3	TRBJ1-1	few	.	CASSLEGHTEAFF	TGTGCCAGCAGCTTAGAAGGACATACTGAAGCTTTCTTT
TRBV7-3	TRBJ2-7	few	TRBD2	CASSLTGTSSDEQYF	TGTGCCAGCAGCTTGACCGGGACTAGCAGCGACGAGCAGTACTTC
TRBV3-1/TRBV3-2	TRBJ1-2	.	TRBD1	CASRRTDRVDYGYTF	TGTGCCAGCAGACGAACGGACAGGGTCGACTATGGCTACACCTTC